What follows is one T cell receptor (beta chain) and its context. The V gene lost 1 base and the J gene lost 7 bases, with 10 bases spanning the gap. Germline V gene data show CDR1 as SGHVS and CDR2 as FNYEAQ. This CDR3 is built from 13 residues. This sample is part of a study of cytomegalovirus exposure and HLA in healthy donors. Nominal health characterized the donors when sampled, though unrecorded immune exposures were likely. The primer mix had 60 Vbeta and 13 Jbeta primers. Profiling relied on immunoSEQ multiplex PCR, and the TCRdb table lists in-frame clones only, not all of them. Of about 150,000 clones detected, roughly 80% appear once; the ten largest clones hold about 1.8%.

This clonotype originated in a woman in her thirties or forties in good health and CMV-seronegative. The sequencing input was PBMCs. J is TRBJ1-2 and V is TRBV7-6, with D hard to call. CDR3 sequence reads: CASSLDSALGYTF. The CDR3 DNA is TGTGCCAGCAGCTTAGACAGTGCTCTTGGCTACACCTTC.